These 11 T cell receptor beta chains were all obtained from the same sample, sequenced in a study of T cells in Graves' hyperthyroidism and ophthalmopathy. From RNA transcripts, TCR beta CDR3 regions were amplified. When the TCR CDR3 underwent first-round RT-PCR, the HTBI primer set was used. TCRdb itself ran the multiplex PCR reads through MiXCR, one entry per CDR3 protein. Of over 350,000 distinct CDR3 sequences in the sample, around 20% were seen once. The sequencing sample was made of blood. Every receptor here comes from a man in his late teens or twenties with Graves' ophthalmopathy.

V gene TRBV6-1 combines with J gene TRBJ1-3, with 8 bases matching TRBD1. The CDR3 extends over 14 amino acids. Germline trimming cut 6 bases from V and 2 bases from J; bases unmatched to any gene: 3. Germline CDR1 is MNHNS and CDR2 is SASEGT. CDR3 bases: TGTGCCAGCAGACGACAGGGGACTGGAAACACCATATATTTT. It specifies CASRRQGTGNTIYF.

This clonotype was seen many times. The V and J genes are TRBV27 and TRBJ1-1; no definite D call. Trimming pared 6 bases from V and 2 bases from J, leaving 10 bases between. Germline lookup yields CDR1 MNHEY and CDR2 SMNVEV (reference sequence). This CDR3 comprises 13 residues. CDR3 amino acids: CASRSLGNTEAFF. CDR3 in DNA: TGTGCCAGCAGGAGCCTCGGAAACACTGAAGCTTTCTTT.

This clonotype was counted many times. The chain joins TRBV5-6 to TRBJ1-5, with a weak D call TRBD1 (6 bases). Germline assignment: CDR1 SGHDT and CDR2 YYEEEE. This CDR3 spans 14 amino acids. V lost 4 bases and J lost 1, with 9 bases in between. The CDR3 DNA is TGTGCCAGCAGCATAGGACAGAGCAATCAGCCCCAGCATTTT. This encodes CASSIGQSNQPQHF.

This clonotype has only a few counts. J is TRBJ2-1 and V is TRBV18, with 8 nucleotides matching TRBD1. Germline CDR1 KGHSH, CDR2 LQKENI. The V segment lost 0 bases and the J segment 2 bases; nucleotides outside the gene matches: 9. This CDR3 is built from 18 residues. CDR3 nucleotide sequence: TGTGCCAGCTCACCACCTCCTCGGACAGGGCCCACCTACAATGAGCAGTTCTTC. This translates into CASSPPPRTGPTYNEQFF. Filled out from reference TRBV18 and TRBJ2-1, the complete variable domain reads NAGVMQNPRHLVRRRGQEARLRCSPMKGHSHVYWYRQLPEEGLKFMVYLQKENIIDESGMPKERFSAEFPKEGPSILRIQQVVRGDSAAYFCASSPPPRTGPTYNEQFFGPGTRLTVL.

The CDR3 DNA sequence: TGCGCCAGCACACATTGGGTTGGCAATCAGCCCCAGCATTTT. The encoded protein is CASTHWVGNQPQHF. The V and J genes are TRBV5-1 and TRBJ1-5; D uncertain. V dropped 6 bases and J dropped 2 bases, with 12 bases sitting between them. The CDR3 is 14 residues long. Germline-derived CDR1 and CDR2 are SGHRS and YFSETQ.

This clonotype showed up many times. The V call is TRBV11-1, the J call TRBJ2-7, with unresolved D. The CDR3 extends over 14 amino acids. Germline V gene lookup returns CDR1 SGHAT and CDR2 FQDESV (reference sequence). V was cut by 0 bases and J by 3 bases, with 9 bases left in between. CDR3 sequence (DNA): TGTGCCAGCAGCTTAGCTCGTCAGGACTACGAGCAGTACTTC. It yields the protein CASSLARQDYEQYF.

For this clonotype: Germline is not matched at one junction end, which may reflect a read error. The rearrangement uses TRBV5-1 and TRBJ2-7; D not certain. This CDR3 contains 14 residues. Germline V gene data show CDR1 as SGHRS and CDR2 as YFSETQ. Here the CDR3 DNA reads TGTGCCAGCAGCTCAGGTGGGCCTTTCAGGGAGCAGTACTTC. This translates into CASSSGGPFREQYF.

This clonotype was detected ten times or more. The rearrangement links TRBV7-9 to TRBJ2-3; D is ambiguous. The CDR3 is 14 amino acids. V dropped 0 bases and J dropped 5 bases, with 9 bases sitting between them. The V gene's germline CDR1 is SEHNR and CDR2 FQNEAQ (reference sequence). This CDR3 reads CASSLADRGDTQYF. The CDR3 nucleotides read TGTGCCAGCAGCTTAGCCGACCGAGGAGATACGCAGTATTTT.

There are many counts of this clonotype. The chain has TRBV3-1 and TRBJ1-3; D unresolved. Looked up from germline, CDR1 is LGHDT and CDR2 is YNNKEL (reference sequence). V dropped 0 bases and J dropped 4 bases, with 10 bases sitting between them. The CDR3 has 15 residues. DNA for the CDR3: TGTGCCAGCAGCCAAGATATGGTTTCAGGAAACACCATATATTTT. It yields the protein CASSQDMVSGNTIYF.

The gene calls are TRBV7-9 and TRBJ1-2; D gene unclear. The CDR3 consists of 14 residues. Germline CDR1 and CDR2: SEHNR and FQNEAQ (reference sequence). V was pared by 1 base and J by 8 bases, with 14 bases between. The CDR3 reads CASSLGVGVNGYTF. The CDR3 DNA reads TGTGCCAGCAGCTTAGGGGTTGGGGTTAACGGCTACACCTTC.

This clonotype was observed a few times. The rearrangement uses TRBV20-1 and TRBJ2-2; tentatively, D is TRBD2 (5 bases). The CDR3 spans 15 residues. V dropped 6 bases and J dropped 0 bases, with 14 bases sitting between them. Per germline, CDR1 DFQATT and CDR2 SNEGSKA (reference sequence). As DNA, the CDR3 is TGCAGTGCACCCCGAGGAGGTCCGAACACCGGGGAGCTGTTTTTT. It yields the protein CSAPRGGPNTGELFF.